This passage covers 30 T cell receptor beta chains from one sample sequenced in a study of cytomegalovirus exposure and HLA in healthy donors (dated by TCRdb to 2017 to 2019). Library preparation used the immunoSEQ multiplex PCR assay. For the multiplex PCR, a mixture combining 60 forward primers for TCR Vbeta segments and 13 reverse primers for TCR Jbeta segments was used. Not all clones reach the TCRdb copy of this immuneACCESS table, which keeps in-frame sequences only. Checked studies attribute under half of the gap to unresolved V genes and leave the rest unexplained. This sample is represented by a few hundred thousand clones; about 80% of them were singletons. The ten largest make up approximately 1.5% of the sample. The source material was PBMCs. These receptors were collected from a girl between 5 and 17 years old in good health and CMV-seronegative.

The genes are TRBV4-1 and TRBJ2-1; maybe TRBD1 (5 bases). The germline CDR1 and CDR2 sequences are MGHRA and YSYEKL. CDR3 length: 17 amino acids. With 0 bases removed from V and 1 base from J, the gap between germline ends came to 13 bases. The chain's CDR3 is CASSQELTAASYNEQFF. CDR3 DNA sequence: TGCGCCAGCAGCCAAGAGTTGACAGCCGCTTCCTACAATGAGCAGTTCTTC.

This clone has just a few counts. CDR3 DNA: TGTGCCAGCAGCCCCAGGGACTCCACAGATACGCAGTATTTT. As protein: CASSPRDSTDTQYF. The chain uses TRBV9 and TRBJ2-3, with D possibly TRBD2 on 6 matching bases. The CDR3 is made up of 14 amino acids. Germline loops: CDR1 SGDLS, CDR2 YYNGEE. V lost 4 bases to trimming and J lost 2 bases, with 11 bases between them.

V is TRBV19 and J is TRBJ2-7; 9 bases map to TRBD1. Per the germline V gene, CDR1 is LNHDA and CDR2 is SQIVND (reference sequence). Trimming at V came to 5 bases and at J to 6 bases, leaving 14 bases not matched to a gene. The CDR3 is 16 amino acids. This chain's CDR3 is CASSAPRTGEVGEQYF. The CDR3 region has the DNA TGTGCCAGTAGTGCTCCTAGGACAGGGGAAGTGGGCGAGCAGTACTTC.

This clone was picked up a small number of times. This chain uses TRBV7-3 with TRBJ2-2; D call uncertain. Deletions cut 5 bases from V and 2 bases from J, with 6 bases between. This CDR3 comprises 13 residues. Germline lookup yields CDR1 SGHTA and CDR2 FQGTGA. CDR3 sequence: CASSVVNTGELFF. The CDR3 nucleotides are TGTGCCAGCAGCGTTGTAAACACCGGGGAGCTGTTTTTT.

The gene calls are TRBV30 and TRBJ2-2, with D uncertain. Deletions cut 2 bases from V and 2 bases from J, with 6 bases between. The CDR3 covers 13 residues. CDR1 GTSNPN and CDR2 SVGIG come from the germline V gene (reference sequence). CDR3 coding DNA: TGTGCCTGGAGTTTTAGCAACACCGGGGAGCTGTTTTTT. Translation gives CAWSFSNTGELFF.

On this clone: The junction differs from germline at one of its ends, possibly a read error. The genes are TRBV28 and TRBJ1-1; a weak D match, TRBD1 (6 bases). This CDR3 has 13 amino acids. From germline, CDR1 is MDHEN and CDR2 SYDVKM. For the CDR3, the DNA is TGTGCCATATATGGCCGGGACAACGCTGAGGCTTTCTTT. It is translated as CAIYGRDNAEAFF.

Notes on this clone: A read error may account for a junction end that differs from germline. The chain combines TRBV28 with TRBJ2-5, with 10 bases lining up with TRBD1. Germline V lookup: CDR1 MDHEN, CDR2 SYDVKM. The CDR3 covers 12 residues. CDR3 DNA: TGTGCCAGCAGTTCACTCCGGGACAGGGGACACTTC. It translates to CASSSLRDRGHF.

The chain links TRBV5-4 to TRBJ2-7; D not certain. CDR3 length equals 13 residues. Per the germline V gene, CDR1 is SGHNT and CDR2 is YYREEE (reference sequence). Trimming shortened V by 2 bases and J by 2 bases, and 8 bases separated the two germline ends. CDR3 bases: TGTGCCAGCAGCTTCAACGGTCCCTACGAGCAGTACTTC. Residues: CASSFNGPYEQYF.

This clone came up a few times. The chain has TRBV19 and TRBJ2-3, with a weak D call TRBD1 (6 bases). The CDR3 spans 14 residues. V lost 9 bases and J 1 base, leaving 14 bases between the germline ends. Looked up from germline, CDR1 is LNHDA and CDR2 is SQIVND (reference sequence). CDR3 DNA: TGTGCCAGCCGGGCAGGGGTCGGCACAGATACGCAGTATTTT. Amino acid sequence: CASRAGVGTDTQYF.

V is TRBV7-9 and J is TRBJ1-1; TRBD1 is a possible D gene (5 bases). Trimming shortened V by 5 bases and J by 0 bases, and 13 bases separated the two germline ends. Germline V gene lookup returns CDR1 SEHNR and CDR2 FQNEAQ (reference sequence). This CDR3 region has 15 residues. The CDR3 protein is CASSPRQSMNTEAFF. The CDR3 nucleotides are TGTGCCAGCAGCCCGCGACAGTCCATGAACACTGAAGCTTTCTTT. The full variable domain, in which reference TRBV7-9 and TRBJ1-1 provide the parts outside the CDR3, is DTGVSQNPRHKITKRGQNVTFRCDPISEHNRLYWYRQTLGQGPEFLTYFQNEAQLEKSRLLSDRFSAERPKGSFSTLEIQRTEQGDSAMYLCASSPRQSMNTEAFFGQGTRLTVV.

The rearrangement joins TRBV19 to TRBJ1-2; D is unresolved. With 9 bases removed from V and 4 bases from J, the gap between germline ends came to 12 bases. CDR1 and CDR2 (germline): LNHDA, SQIVND (reference sequence). The CDR3 has 12 amino acids. The CDR3 sequence: CASGKGPYGYTF. The CDR3 nucleotides are TGTGCCAGCGGGAAAGGGCCCTATGGCTACACCTTC.

Of note for this clone: The junction does not match germline at one end; this may be a read error. The chain links TRBV7-2 to TRBJ2-5; 7 nucleotides agree with TRBD2. Germline V CDR1 and CDR2: SGHTA, FQGNSA. The CDR3 length is 15 residues. CDR3 region: CASSLVPGFGGTKYF. The CDR3 DNA reads as TGTGCCAGCAGCTTAGTACCCGGTTTCGGGGGGACCAAGTACTTC.

This rearrangement joins TRBV30 to TRBJ2-5, with 8 bases that match TRBD2. This CDR3 spans 14 amino acids. Losses at the gene ends were 3 bases for V and 5 bases for J; bases not matched to a gene: 8. Per the germline V gene, CDR1 is GTSNPN and CDR2 is SVGIG (reference sequence). The CDR3: CAWSRGLVGETQYF. The CDR3 DNA is TGTGCCTGGAGCCGGGGACTAGTGGGGGAGACCCAGTACTTC.

The V and J genes are TRBV6-6 and TRBJ1-4, with D unclear. There are 13 residues in the CDR3. Trimming left V 5 bases short and J 5 bases short, with 9 bases between. Per germline, CDR1 MNHNY and CDR2 SVGAGI (reference sequence). CDR3 in amino acids: CASSPPGNEKLFF. Written as DNA, the CDR3 is TGTGCCAGCAGTCCCCCCGGGAATGAAAAACTGTTTTTT.

The rearrangement joins TRBV19 to TRBJ2-5; D is perhaps TRBD1 (5 bases). V was cut by 7 bases and J by 1 base, with 10 bases left in between. Germline assignment: CDR1 LNHDA and CDR2 SQIVND (reference sequence). The CDR3 loop spans 13 amino acids. DNA of the CDR3: TGTGCCAGTAAGGGGTCCCCCCAAGAGACCCAGTACTTC. Translation: CASKGSPQETQYF. Complete variable domain (other parts from reference TRBV19 and TRBJ2-5): DGGITQSPKYLFRKEGQNVTLSCEQNLNHDAMYWYRQDPGQGLRLIYYSQIVNDFQKGDIAEGYSVSREKKESFPLTVTSAQKNPTAFYLCASKGSPQETQYFGPGTRLLVL.

The CDR3 reads CASSQEVSGVETQYF. The CDR3 region has the DNA TGTGCCAGCAGCCAAGAAGTTTCGGGGGTAGAGACCCAGTACTTC. The V gene is TRBV4-2, the J gene TRBJ2-5; TRBD2 might be the D (6 bases). V was clipped by 0 bases and J by 4 bases, with 12 bases between them. This CDR3 has 15 residues. Germline assignment: CDR1 LGHNA and CDR2 YNFKEQ.

The V and J genes are TRBV19 and TRBJ2-7, with D uncertain. With 1 base removed from V and 2 bases from J, the gap between germline ends came to 12 bases. The CDR3 is 15 amino acids. Germline CDR1 and CDR2: LNHDA and SQIVND (reference sequence). The CDR3 nucleotides are TGTGCCAGTAGTATAGTTCTTTCGGAGACCTACGAGCAGTACTTC. This translates into CASSIVLSETYEQYF.

This chain joins TRBV4-1 and TRBJ2-2; D is undetermined. The V end was cut by 0 bases, the J end by 0 bases, with 5 bases between. CDR3 length: 15 amino acids. CDR1 MGHRA and CDR2 YSYEKL come from the germline V gene. CDR3 nucleotide sequence: TGCGCCAGCAGCCAAGACCCTACGAACACCGGGGAGCTGTTTTTT. It codes for CASSQDPTNTGELFF.

The chain joins TRBV7-6 to TRBJ2-3; 8 nucleotides match TRBD2. J lost 4 bases, V lost 2 bases, and 8 bases had no gene match. Per germline, CDR1 SGHVS and CDR2 FNYEAQ. The CDR3 runs to 16 residues. CDR3 nucleotides: TGTGCCAGCAGCTTAAACGGCGGGAGGACTGCAGATACGCAGTATTTT. Its protein is CASSLNGGRTADTQYF.

This chain connects TRBV28 to TRBJ1-5; a possible D gene is TRBD1 (5 bases). V was pared by 2 bases and J by 3 bases, with 11 bases between. Germline V gene lookup returns CDR1 MDHEN and CDR2 SYDVKM. The CDR3 has 15 residues. The CDR3 DNA is TGTGCCAGCAGTTTAATAGCGGGGGTCAATCAGCCCCAGCATTTT. It yields the protein CASSLIAGVNQPQHF.

The V call is TRBV7-9, the J call TRBJ2-4, with 7 bases matching TRBD1. The trim removed 8 bases at V and 4 bases at J, leaving 5 bases unmatched. CDR1 and CDR2 (germline): SEHNR, FQNEAQ (reference sequence). CDR3 length: 13 residues. The CDR3 DNA is TGTGCCAGCTCGGGGACAGCGAAAAACATTCAGTACTTC. It is translated as CASSGTAKNIQYF. Variable domain in full (rest from reference TRBV7-9 and TRBJ2-4): DTGVSQNPRHKITKRGQNVTFRCDPISEHNRLYWYRQTLGQGPEFLTYFQNEAQLEKSRLLSDRFSAERPKGSFSTLEIQRTEQGDSAMYLCASSGTAKNIQYFGAGTRLSVL.

The chain joins TRBV9 to TRBJ1-3; D unresolved. Germline loops: CDR1 SGDLS, CDR2 YYNGEE. This CDR3 contains 15 residues. V was cut by 0 bases and J by 0 bases, with 7 bases left in between. CDR3 nucleotide sequence: TGTGCCAGCAGCGTAGGGCAGTCCTCTGGAAACACCATATATTTT. Protein product: CASSVGQSSGNTIYF. Complete variable domain (other parts from reference TRBV9 and TRBJ1-3): DSGVTQTPKHLITATGQRVTLRCSPRSGDLSVYWYQQSLDQGLQFLIQYYNGEERAKGNILERFSAQQFPDLHSELNLSSLELGDSALYFCASSVGQSSGNTIYFGEGSWLTVV.

The rearrangement uses TRBV7-3 and TRBJ2-3; D may be TRBD2 (7 bases). This CDR3 has 16 amino acids. From germline, CDR1 is SGHTA and CDR2 FQGTGA. The V gene lost 5 bases and the J gene lost 3 bases, with 18 bases spanning the gap. The CDR3 DNA is TGTGCCAGCAGCATGCAGAAGGGGGGGGGTACAGATACGCAGTATTTT. Amino acids: CASSMQKGGGTDTQYF.

The gene calls are TRBV27 and TRBJ2-5; 9 nucleotides align to TRBD2. From germline, CDR1 is MNHEY and CDR2 SMNVEV (reference sequence). This CDR3 is 16 amino acids long. Trimming cost V 6 bases and J 2 bases; bases outside gene matches: 10. CDR3 bases: TGTGCCAGCAGCCCCCTATCGGCGGGAGGGCAAGAGACCCAGTACTTC. Translated: CASSPLSAGGQETQYF.

This chain connects TRBV6-6 to TRBJ1-1, with TRBD1 identical over 9 bases. Germline CDR1 MNHNY, CDR2 SVGAGI (reference sequence). This CDR3 contains 14 residues. After removal of 5 bases from V and 6 bases from J, the junction contained 7 bases not matched to a gene. CDR3 nucleotides: TGTGCCAGCAGTCCGGGACAGGGAGTTTCTGAAGCTTTCTTT. Protein product: CASSPGQGVSEAFF.

This clone was detected only a few times. The J gene is TRBJ1-1, the V gene TRBV28, with D unresolved. The V end was cut by 1 base, the J end by 4 bases, with 4 bases between. CDR1 and CDR2 (germline): MDHEN, SYDVKM. CDR3 length: 12 amino acids. CDR3 in DNA: TGTGCCAGCAGTTTATTCGGCACTGAAGCTTTCTTT. Residues: CASSLFGTEAFF.

This clone has only one observation. The rearrangement joins TRBV27 to TRBJ2-7; possible D gene TRBD1, 6 bases. CDR1 and CDR2 from the germline V gene are MNHEY and SMNVEV (reference sequence). Trimming stripped 3 bases from V and 4 bases from J, with 13 bases between. The CDR3 covers 14 residues. The CDR3 coding sequence is TGTGCCAGCAGTTTCGAGCACACAGGGTACGAGCAGTACTTC. It yields the protein CASSFEHTGYEQYF.

The chain employs TRBV6-1 and TRBJ1-6, with a tentative D call TRBD1 (5 bases). The CDR3 is made up of 19 amino acids. Between the trimmed V and J ends, which lost 3 bases and 10 bases, there was a span of 28 bases. CDR1 and CDR2 from the germline V gene are MNHNS and SASEGT. As DNA, the CDR3 is TGTGCCAGCAGTGACTGGCGCTACGGTGTTCAAAGGGGTGACTCACCCCTCCACTTT. Protein: CASSDWRYGVQRGDSPLHF.

The chain links TRBV23-1 to TRBJ2-7; TRBD1 matches 12 bases. TRBV23-1 is classed as an ORF, of uncertain function. J lost 5 bases, V lost 7 bases, and 15 bases had no gene match. The CDR3 runs to 17 residues. The CDR3 coding sequence is TGCGCCAGCACTCCGGGACAGGGGGCTATTGCTTTCGACGAGCAGTACTTC. Translation: CASTPGQGAIAFDEQYF.

The table lists this clone with a count of one. The DNA for the CDR3 is TGTGCCAGCAGTAGAGACAGGGCCCTGAACTATGGCTACACCTTC. It specifies CASSRDRALNYGYTF. The chain is built from TRBV6-5 and TRBJ1-2; 7 nucleotides line up with TRBD1. V dropped 5 bases and J dropped 2; count of bases not matched to a gene: 8. This CDR3 region has 15 residues. CDR1 and CDR2 from the germline V gene are MNHEY and SVGAGI.